Below, 28 T cell receptor beta chains from the same sample are listed, as sequenced in a study of tissue T cells after allogeneic stem cell transplantation. Clones were read by immunoSEQ multiplex PCR, and TCRdb kept only the in-frame ones, dropping some. This table has approximately 9,000 clones, 45% appearing once. Time point denoted: mouse harvest day 7 after allogeneic transplant. Each mouse received 10^7 T-cell-depleted marrow cells plus 10^6 splenic CD5+ T cells by tail vein. Sequenced input: gut tissue. The origin of the receptors is a female BALB/c mouse given C57BL/6 T cells with graft-versus-host disease after an allogeneic hematopoietic cell transplant.

This clone is termed medium-sized. Gene names follow the mouse nomenclature. The read ends 1 residue shy of where the CDR3 ends; the end is completed using the germline J gene. The chain combines TRBV26 with TRBJ2-7; TRBD1 might be the D (6 bases). V was trimmed by 4 bases and J by 0 bases, leaving 10 bases between them. Per the germline V gene, CDR1 is KGHPV and CDR2 is FQNQEV (reference sequence). The CDR3 sequence is 14 residues long. The CDR3 sequence is CASSPGTNSYEQYF. Incomplete CDR3 DNA: TGTGCCAGCAGTCCCGGGACAAACTCCTATGAACAGTAC.

By sample fraction, this clone is medium-sized. Germline and genes: mouse. Read coverage stops 1 residue before the CDR3 terminus; the germline J gene supplies the remainder. The chain carries TRBV17 and TRBJ1-6, with a tentative D call TRBD1 (5 bases). TRBJ1-6 is labeled an ORF, and its function is uncertain. The CDR3 extends over 14 amino acids. Deletions cut 6 bases from V and 0 bases from J, with 6 bases between. Germline lookup yields CDR1 MNHDT and CDR2 YYDKIL. The CDR3 DNA, read in part, is TGTGCTAGCAGGGACATTTCCTATAATTCGCCCCTCTAC. This gives the protein CASRDISYNSPLY. The complete CDR3 sequence is CASRDISYNSPLYF.

To note about this clone: Mouse germline and gene names are used. Read coverage stops 1 residue before the CDR3 terminus; the germline J gene supplies the remainder. The V call is TRBV13-3, the J call TRBJ2-3; 10 bases are a match to TRBD2. With V trimmed by 1 base and J by 0 bases, 2 bases remained unmatched. CDR3 length: 16 residues. Per the germline V gene, CDR1 is NNHDY and CDR2 is SYVADS. Incomplete CDR3 DNA: TGTGCCAGCAGTGATCCTGGGGGGGCTAGTGCAGAAACGCTGTAT. Its protein is CASSDPGGASAETLY. The whole CDR3 region reads CASSDPGGASAETLYF.

In regard to this clone: Gene labels here are mouse ones. The CDR3 end lies 1 residue beyond the end of the read and is filled in from the germline J gene. The rearrangement joins TRBV26 to TRBJ2-2; no firm D call. The CDR3 has 14 amino acids. The V end lost 0 bases, the J end lost 0 bases, and 2 bases lay between the germline ends. The germline V gene encodes CDR1 KGHPV and CDR2 FQNQEV (reference sequence). The CDR3 loop reads CASSLSTNTGQLYF. CDR3 DNA, as far as it was read: TGTGCCAGCAGTCTGTCAACAAACACCGGGCAGCTCTAC.

As regards this clone: Gene names are mouse gene names. The read comes to an end 1 residue before the CDR3 does, leaving the germline J gene to fill in the end. J is TRBJ2-1 and V is TRBV15; 7 nucleotides line up with TRBD2. The CDR3 has 12 residues. CDR1 SGHND and CDR2 FRSKSL come from the germline V gene. J gave up 8 bases and V 4 bases, and 2 bases lay outside the gene matches. This chain's CDR3 is CASSSGGPEQFF. Partial CDR3 DNA: TGTGCCAGCAGTTCTGGGGGTCCTGAGCAGTTC.

This clone has only a few counts. Any gene name here is a mouse gene name. Read sequence stops 1 residue before the CDR3 end, and the germline J gene provides the missing end. The chain joins TRBV26 to TRBJ2-1; D possibly uses TRBD1 or TRBD2 (5 bases each). Trimming removed 2 bases at V and 6 bases at J, with 8 bases between. Germline assignment: CDR1 KGHPV and CDR2 FQNQEV (reference sequence). CDR3 length: 13 amino acids. This CDR3 reads CASSLVGGAEQFF. Partial CDR3 DNA: TGTGCCAGCAGTCTGGTCGGGGGTGCTGAGCAGTTC.

As for this clone: Mouse gene names and germline throughout. The chain's CDR3 is CASSRQGATEVFF. The covered CDR3 bases are TGTGCCAGCTCTCGACAGGGGGCGACAGAAGTCTTC. The chain combines TRBV12-1 with TRBJ1-1; TRBD1 matches 10 bases. Read sequence stops 1 residue before the CDR3 end, and the germline J gene provides the missing end. CDR1 is SGHSN, CDR2 HYEKVE, per germline. This CDR3 spans 13 amino acids. The V segment lost 2 bases and the J segment 5 bases; nucleotides outside the gene matches: 1.

This clone showed up just a few times. The germline and genes are mouse ones. With the read ending 1 residue before the CDR3 end, the germline J gene is used to fill in that end. The rearrangement uses TRBV31 and TRBJ2-7; possible D gene TRBD2, 6 bases. The CDR3 is 13 residues long. V was clipped by 3 bases and J by 0 bases, with 9 bases between them. CDR1 GKSSPN and CDR2 SITVG come from the germline V gene. CDR3 DNA (partial): TGTGCCTGGAGGGGACTTAGCTCCTATGAACAGTAC. It is translated as CAWRGLSSYEQY. The full CDR3 protein reads CAWRGLSSYEQYF.

The count of this clone is one. Gene names are the mouse ones. The CDR3 end is not reached by the read, which stops 1 residue before it; the germline J gene fills it in. The chain links TRBV26 to TRBJ1-1, with TRBD1 matching over 7 bases. The V and J ends lost 5 bases and 3 bases, in that order; junction bases with no gene match: 3. In germline, CDR1 is KGHPV, CDR2 FQNQEV (reference sequence). This CDR3 is 13 amino acids long. Partial CDR3 DNA: TGTGCCAGCAGTATTGGGACAGACACAGAAGTCTTC. This codes for CASSIGTDTEVF. The CDR3 reads in full as CASSIGTDTEVFF.

As to this clone: Genes here carry mouse names. From the germline J gene comes the end of the CDR3, since the read stops 1 residue before it. This chain connects TRBV26 to TRBJ2-2; D gene ambiguous. The CDR3 consists of 15 residues. Trimming removed 2 bases from V and 0 bases from J, with 7 bases in between. Germline values: CDR1 KGHPV, CDR2 FQNQEV (reference sequence). This chain's CDR3 is CASSLNLANTGQLYF. The CDR3 DNA, read in part, is TGTGCCAGCAGTCTGAACCTGGCAAACACCGGGCAGCTCTAC.

As to this clone: Gene and germline names: mouse. The covered CDR3 bases are TGTGCCAGCAGTGACAGAAACACCTTGTAC. Translated: CASSDRNTLY. The full CDR3 reads CASSDRNTLYF. This chain uses TRBV26 with TRBJ2-4, with D possibly TRBD1 on 5 matching bases. The read terminates 1 residue ahead of where the CDR3 ends, so the germline J gene completes it. The germline V gene encodes CDR1 KGHPV and CDR2 FQNQEV (reference sequence). The V end lost 5 bases, the J end lost 5 bases, and 5 bases lay between the germline ends. The CDR3 spans 11 residues.

Sample share makes this clone medium-sized (0.01 to 0.1%). The gene names given are mouse names. CDR3 DNA, as far as it was read: TGTGCCAGCAGTCTTGGGACAGGGCCCTATGAACAGTAC. It translates to CASSLGTGPYEQY. The whole CDR3 sequence reads CASSLGTGPYEQYF. The chain couples TRBV26 to TRBJ2-7, with 9 bases identical to TRBD1. With the read ending 1 residue before the CDR3 end, the germline J gene is used to fill in that end. Germline trimming cut 3 bases from V and 2 bases from J; bases unmatched to any gene: 2. The CDR3 totals 14 residues. Germline CDR1 KGHPV, CDR2 FQNQEV (reference sequence).

As for this clone: All gene names here are mouse names. The CDR3 end is not reached by the read, which stops 1 residue before it; the germline J gene fills it in. The V call is TRBV26, the J call TRBJ1-2; D may be TRBD1 (5 bases). Germline loops: CDR1 KGHPV, CDR2 FQNQEV (reference sequence). The V gene lost 2 bases and the J gene lost 6 bases, with 7 bases spanning the gap. There are 12 residues in the CDR3. The sequenced CDR3 bases are TGTGCCAGCAGTCTGGGGGGAGCCGACTACACC. This sequence encodes CASSLGGADYT. The complete CDR3 protein is CASSLGGADYTF.

Regarding this clone: The gene names given are mouse names. The sequenced fragment ends 1 residue before the CDR3 boundary, so the rest is inferred from the germline J gene. The chain joins TRBV26 to TRBJ2-2; the D is unclear. This CDR3 region has 12 residues. V was trimmed by 3 bases and J by 1 base, leaving 0 bases between them. Germline CDR1 and CDR2: KGHPV and FQNQEV (reference sequence). The CDR3 bases that were read are TGTGCCAGCAGTCTAAACACCGGGCAGCTCTAC. Translating it yields CASSLNTGQLY. In full, the CDR3 reads CASSLNTGQLYF.

Note on this clone: Mouse gene names apply. Read sequence stops 1 residue before the CDR3 end, and the germline J gene provides the missing end. The chain combines TRBV5 with TRBJ2-5; maybe TRBD1 (6 bases). Deletions cut 4 bases from V and 6 bases from J, with 14 bases between. Germline CDR1 reads LGHNA; CDR2 reads YNLKQL (reference sequence). The CDR3 extends over 14 amino acids. CDR3 in amino acids: CASSLRGGDDTQYF. CDR3 DNA, as far as it was read: TGTGCCAGCAGCCTCCGAGGGGGAGATGACACCCAGTAC.

This clone was detected a few times. Gene names and germline match the mouse. The read terminates 1 residue ahead of where the CDR3 ends, so the germline J gene completes it. The chain uses TRBV4 and TRBJ2-1; 7 positions match TRBD1. CDR3 length: 13 amino acids. With 4 bases clipped from V and 4 bases from J, the junction kept 1 base outside the gene matches. In germline, CDR1 is LGHDT, CDR2 YNNKQL (reference sequence). The CDR3 sequence is CASSWDSYAEQFF. CDR3 bases read: TGTGCCAGCAGCTGGGACAGTTATGCTGAGCAGTTC.

As to this clone: The listed genes are named as in mouse. The read terminates 1 residue ahead of where the CDR3 ends, so the germline J gene completes it. This chain links TRBV12-1 with TRBJ2-1; D possibly corresponds to TRBD2 (5 bases). CDR3 length: 15 amino acids. CDR1 is SGHSN, CDR2 HYEKVE, per germline. Deletions cut 0 bases from V and 1 base from J, with 9 bases between. CDR3 protein: CASSLGVGNYAEQFF. The CDR3 DNA, read in part, is TGTGCCAGCTCTCTCGGGGTGGGGAACTATGCTGAGCAGTTC.

Only a few counts were recorded for this clone. Gene labels here are mouse ones. The CDR3 loop is CASSLPGQENTLYF. The CDR3 DNA, read in part, is TGTGCCAGCAGTCTTCCGGGACAGGAGAACACCTTGTAC. The V and J genes are TRBV26 and TRBJ2-4, with 8 bases fitting TRBD1. The observed sequence ends 1 residue before the CDR3 terminus, with the missing tail filled in from the germline J gene. J lost 6 bases, V lost 3 bases, and 5 bases had no gene match. This CDR3 contains 14 residues. Germline V gives CDR1 KGHPV, CDR2 FQNQEV (reference sequence).

In this sample, this clone is medium-sized (0.01 to 0.1%). Mouse names are used for the genes. Coverage ceases 1 residue before the CDR3 finishes, and the germline J gene fills in the end. The rearrangement joins TRBV26 to TRBJ2-7, with D tentatively TRBD1 (5 bases). Trimming took 0 bases from V and 7 from J, leaving 7 bases between them. This CDR3 spans 12 amino acids. Per the germline V gene, CDR1 is KGHPV and CDR2 is FQNQEV (reference sequence). CDR3 protein: CASSLSGVEQYF. The part of the CDR3 DNA that was read is TGTGCCAGCAGTCTGTCAGGGGTCGAACAGTAC.

Regarding this clone: Germline and genes: mouse. The read ends 1 residue before the CDR3 terminus; that terminus is restored from the germline J gene. The rearrangement joins TRBV1 to TRBJ2-1; 12 nucleotides line up with TRBD2. V shed 3 bases and J 6 bases; nucleotides not matched to a gene: 3. The CDR3 consists of 15 residues. Germline V lookup: CDR1 NSQYPW, CDR2 LRSPGD (reference sequence). The CDR3 sequence is CTCSARTGGGAEQFF. The sequenced CDR3 bases are TGCACCTGCAGTGCCCGGACTGGGGGGGGTGCTGAGCAGTTC.

Turning to this clone: The genes and germline here are from mouse. The sequenced part of the CDR3 DNA is TGTGCCAGCTCTCTCGAGGACTGGGGATATGAACAGTAC. This encodes CASSLEDWGYEQY. The CDR3 reads in full as CASSLEDWGYEQYF. This chain joins TRBV12-1 and TRBJ2-7; 9 bases are shared with TRBD2. The CDR3 is cut off 1 residue early in the read; its end comes from the germline J gene. Germline CDR1 is SGHSN and CDR2 is HYEKVE. V trimming: 0 bases; J trimming: 4 bases; junction bases outside the gene matches: 3. The CDR3 is 14 residues long.

Regarding this clone: The listed genes are named as in mouse. Coverage ceases 1 residue before the CDR3 finishes, and the germline J gene fills in the end. The genes are TRBV12-2 and TRBJ2-4; D unresolved. Germline CDR1 SGHLS, CDR2 HYDKME. The CDR3 consists of 13 residues. The V end lost 2 bases, the J end lost 0 bases, and 5 bases lay between the germline ends. The sequenced CDR3 bases are TGTGCCAGCTCTCAAGATAGTCAAAACACCTTGTAC. Protein sequence: CASSQDSQNTLY. The complete CDR3 sequence is CASSQDSQNTLYF.

A note on this clone: Germline and genes here are mouse. From the germline J gene comes the end of the CDR3, since the read stops 1 residue before it. This rearrangement joins TRBV16 to TRBJ2-7; TRBD1 aligns across 9 bases. The ends lost 0 bases at V and 4 bases at J; junction bases unmatched: 1. The germline CDR1 and CDR2 sequences are SGHSA and FRNQAP. The CDR3 sequence is 14 residues long. The CDR3 reads CASSLETGGYEQYF. CDR3 DNA, as far as it was read: TGTGCAAGCAGCTTAGAGACAGGGGGTTATGAACAGTAC.

This clone was detected only a few times. Gene names are mouse gene names. The read ends 1 residue shy of where the CDR3 ends; the end is completed using the germline J gene. This sequence joins TRBV3 and TRBJ2-5; the D is unclear. Germline CDR1 and CDR2: SNHLY and FYNGKV (reference sequence). The CDR3 is 14 amino acids. V lost 0 bases, J lost 6 bases, and 10 bases lay in between. CDR3 loop: CASSLARGGDTQYF. The part of the CDR3 DNA that was read is TGTGCCAGCAGCTTAGCGCGGGGTGGGGACACCCAGTAC.

About this clone: Gene names and germline match the mouse. Read coverage stops 1 residue before the CDR3 terminus; the germline J gene supplies the remainder. The genes are TRBV12-2 and TRBJ2-4, with a possible D match to TRBD1 (6 bases). V was pared by 2 bases and J by 5 bases, with 10 bases between. This CDR3 spans 13 amino acids. Germline CDR1 is SGHLS and CDR2 is HYDKME. The CDR3: CASSPTGRNTLYF. The sequenced CDR3 bases are TGTGCCAGCTCTCCCACAGGGAGAAACACCTTGTAC.

This clone was observed a few times. Gene and germline names: mouse. Sequencing ends 1 residue short of the CDR3 end; the germline J gene provides the rest. The V and J genes are TRBV16 and TRBJ2-4; D gene unclear. From germline, CDR1 is SGHSA and CDR2 FRNQAP. V shed 0 bases and J shed 2 bases, with 6 bases lying between them. CDR3 length: 14 amino acids. CDR3 DNA, as far as it was read: TGTGCAAGCAGCTTAGAGTGGTCTCAAAACACCTTGTAC. Its translation is CASSLEWSQNTLY. The full CDR3 is CASSLEWSQNTLYF.

Of note for this clone: Gene names are the mouse ones. The CDR3 end is not reached by the read, which stops 1 residue before it; the germline J gene fills it in. The chain joins TRBV29 to TRBJ2-3; no reliable D call. The germline gives CDR1 MSHET, CDR2 SYDVDS. V shed 2 bases and J shed 0 bases, with 9 bases lying between them. The CDR3 is made up of 15 amino acids. The sequenced part of the CDR3 DNA is TGTGCTAGCAGTTTAGTGGGTCCTAGTGCAGAAACGCTGTAT. Translated: CASSLVGPSAETLY. The full CDR3 reads CASSLVGPSAETLYF. The full variable domain, completed using reference TRBV29 and TRBJ2-3, is DMKVTQMPRYLIKRMGENVLLECGQDMSHETMYWYRQDPGLGLQLIYISYDVDSNSEGDIPKGYRVSRKKREHFSLILDSAKTNQTSVYFCASSLVGPSAETLYFGSGTRLTVL.

On this clone itself: Genes and germline come from the mouse. The read falls 1 residue short of the CDR3 end, and the missing part is taken from the germline J gene. The gene calls are TRBV17 and TRBJ1-1; no reliable D call. CDR1 is MNHDT and CDR2 is YYDKIL in the germline V gene. The CDR3 is made up of 13 amino acids. Trimming cost V 2 bases and J 4 bases, with 8 bases left between them. CDR3 sequence reads: CASSRRDTTEVFF. CDR3 DNA (partial): TGTGCTAGCAGTAGACGAGACACCACAGAAGTCTTC.